The next 8 T cell receptor beta chains were all read from a single sample in a study of STAT5B mutations in CD4+ large granular lymphocyte leukemia (dated 2022 in TCRdb). The library was made by the immunoSEQ multiplex PCR assay. Drawn from immuneACCESS, this table holds only the in-frame rearrangements with V and J called that TCRdb kept. Clones are partly lost; checked studies trace under half to an unresolved V gene and leave the rest unexplained. The sample table contains approximately 33,000 clones; only one count was recorded for approximately 89% of them. The ten largest account for about 0.97% of the sample. Sequencing was done on a sample of CD4+ T cells from blood buffy coats. All receptors derive from a human donor in good health.

The chain carries TRBV5-1 and TRBJ1-1; D is ambiguous. This CDR3 spans 12 amino acids. V was shortened by 5 bases and J by 7 bases, with 12 bases between the two germline ends. CDR1 and CDR2 (germline): SGHRS, YFSETQ. The CDR3 here is CASRKTGDEAFF. The CDR3 nucleotides are TGCGCCAGCAGAAAGACGGGAGATGAAGCTTTCTTT.

The rearrangement uses TRBV7-6 and TRBJ2-1; 15 bases align to TRBD2. CDR1 is SGHVS and CDR2 is FNYEAQ in the germline V gene. J gave up 1 base and V 4 bases, and 5 bases lay outside the gene matches. The CDR3 runs to 18 residues. This chain's CDR3 is CASSSGLAGGNSYNEQFF. For the CDR3, the DNA is TGTGCCAGCAGCTCGGGACTAGCGGGAGGAAATTCCTACAATGAGCAGTTCTTC.

The table lists this clone with a count of one. The gene calls are TRBV2 and TRBJ2-7, with D unclear. In germline, CDR1 is SNHLY, CDR2 FYNNEI. With 6 bases removed from V and 2 bases from J, the gap between germline ends came to 14 bases. There are 14 residues in the CDR3. This CDR3 reads CASSQTKFAYEQYF. CDR3 in DNA: TGTGCCAGCAGCCAAACTAAATTCGCCTACGAGCAGTACTTC.

The rearrangement joins TRBV7-2 to TRBJ1-5; no definite D call. The V gene lost 4 bases and the J gene lost 4 bases, with 14 bases spanning the gap. The CDR3 contains 15 residues. Germline values: CDR1 SGHTA, CDR2 FQGNSA. CDR3 coding DNA: TGTGCCAGCAGCTCGTTGCTGCATGGTAATCAGCCCCAGCATTTT. Its protein product is CASSSLLHGNQPQHF.

This chain uses TRBV6-5 with TRBJ2-2; no definite D call. The CDR3 totals 15 residues. Trimming removed 0 bases from V and 4 bases from J, with 9 bases in between. From germline, CDR1 is MNHEY and CDR2 SVGAGI. DNA for the CDR3: TGTGCCAGCAGTTACTCGGGTGTGGGCACCGGGGAGCTGTTTTTT. It translates to CASSYSGVGTGELFF.

The rearrangement joins TRBV9 to TRBJ1-2, with D tentatively TRBD1 (5 bases). V shed 0 bases and J shed 6 bases, with 12 bases lying between them. The CDR3 runs 14 residues. From germline, CDR1 is SGDLS and CDR2 YYNGEE. The CDR3 DNA reads TGTGCCAGCAGCGTAGACGTCAAGGGGAATGGCTACACCTTC. Protein: CASSVDVKGNGYTF.

This chain links TRBV5-1 with TRBJ1-1, with D perhaps matching TRBD1 (5 bases). Per the germline V gene, CDR1 is SGHRS and CDR2 is YFSETQ. V was clipped by 0 bases and J by 6 bases, with 15 bases between them. There are 15 residues in the CDR3. The CDR3 coding sequence is TGCGCCAGCAGCTTGGCCGCAGGGATTAACGCTGAAGCTTTCTTT. Translated: CASSLAAGINAEAFF. The variable domain in full, completed from reference TRBV5-1 and TRBJ1-1, reads KAGVTQTPRYLIKTRGQQVTLSCSPISGHRSVSWYQQTPGQGLQFLFEYFSETQRNKGNFPGRFSGRQFSNSRSEMNVSTLELGDSALYLCASSLAAGINAEAFFGQGTRLTVV.

This chain links TRBV6-1 with TRBJ2-5; TRBD1 matches at 7 bases. Germline V gene sequence: CDR1 MNHNS, CDR2 SASEGT. V lost 6 bases and J lost 2; bases outside the gene matches: 3. The CDR3 has 13 amino acids. In nucleotides, the CDR3 is TGTGCCAGCAGGGGACAGCCTCAAGAGACCCAGTACTTC. As protein: CASRGQPQETQYF.